This entry lists 18 T cell receptor beta chains sequenced from one sample in a study of CD8 T cells in ankylosing spondylitis. TCRdb recomputed calls from the 5' RACE reads with MiXCR, one row per CDR3 protein. The sample includes under 300,000 distinct CDR3 sequences, approximately 12% of them seen just once. Sample: blood, either unsorted or a sorted T cell fraction (not recorded which). These receptors were taken from a male donor with ankylosing spondylitis or in good health (not recorded which).

This clonotype was detected ten times or more. The V gene is TRBV4-2, the J gene TRBJ2-2, with 7 bases identical to TRBD2. Per germline, CDR1 LGHNA and CDR2 YNFKEQ. Trimming at V came to 6 bases and at J to 6 bases, leaving 10 bases not matched to a gene. The CDR3 extends over 15 amino acids. The CDR3 DNA reads as TGTGCCAGCAGTGAGAGGACTAGAACTTCCGGGGAGCTGTTTTTT. Its translation is CASSERTRTSGELFF.

This clonotype was seen ten or more times. This chain connects TRBV3-1 to TRBJ1-2; no clear D. The V gene's germline CDR1 is LGHDT and CDR2 YNNKEL (reference sequence). Trimming pared 0 bases from V and 6 bases from J, leaving 14 bases between. The CDR3 runs to 15 residues. The CDR3 nucleotides are TGTGCCAGCAGCCAAGAAATCCCGGGTTTGAATGGCTACACCTTC. Translation: CASSQEIPGLNGYTF.

In this sample, this clonotype turned up many times. The rearrangement joins TRBV5-1 to TRBJ2-7; D unresolved. The germline V gene encodes CDR1 SGHRS and CDR2 YFSETQ. The CDR3 extends over 12 amino acids. Trimming left V 3 bases short and J 3 bases short, with 7 bases between. The CDR3 loop is CASSSEDYEQYF. The CDR3 DNA is TGCGCCAGCAGCTCTGAAGACTACGAGCAGTACTTC.

This clonotype was seen many times. The genes are TRBV3-1 and TRBJ2-5; possible D gene TRBD1, 5 bases. The CDR3 runs 15 residues. V was pared by 1 base and J by 1 base, with 10 bases between. From germline, CDR1 is LGHDT and CDR2 YNNKEL (reference sequence). The CDR3 is CASSQGQTSQETQYF. The CDR3 DNA reads as TGTGCCAGCAGCCAAGGACAGACCAGCCAAGAGACCCAGTACTTC.

This CDR3 is CASFWSGIQATRNEQFF. The CDR3 DNA reads as TGTGCCAGCTTTTGGAGCGGGATCCAGGCCACAAGGAATGAGCAGTTCTTC. V usage is TRBV7-8 and J usage is TRBJ2-1; 7 positions agree with TRBD2. The CDR3 sequence is 17 residues long. The ends lost 8 bases at V and 7 bases at J; junction bases unmatched: 20. Per germline, CDR1 SGHVS and CDR2 FQNEAQ.

This clonotype was detected many times. The J gene is TRBJ1-1, the V gene TRBV7-3; no firm D call. Germline CDR1 and CDR2: SGHTA and FQGTGA. V lost 2 bases and J lost 2, with 9 bases in between. The CDR3 consists of 14 residues. DNA of the CDR3: TGTGCCAGCAGCTTACTAGGACCCAACACTGAAGCTTTCTTT. It specifies CASSLLGPNTEAFF.

There are a few counts of this clonotype. The chain is built from TRBV2 and TRBJ1-6; D remains unclear. The CDR3 has 16 amino acids. The V and J ends lost 4 bases and 0 bases respectively, with 10 bases between them. The germline V gene encodes CDR1 SNHLY and CDR2 FYNNEI. CDR3 nucleotides: TGTGCCAGCAGTGGGGAACGGAGCTCCTATAATTCACCCCTCCACTTT. This gives the protein CASSGERSSYNSPLHF.

The rearrangement links TRBV5-1 to TRBJ2-1; a weak D match, TRBD1 (6 bases). Trimming pared 0 bases from V and 6 bases from J, leaving 19 bases between. Germline CDR1 and CDR2: SGHRS and YFSETQ. There are 17 residues in the CDR3. CDR3 in DNA: TGCGCCAGCAGCTTGGCCAGGGGATTAGCCAAAGCCAATGAGCAGTTCTTC. This translates into CASSLARGLAKANEQFF. The full variable domain, with the rest looked up from reference TRBV5-1 and TRBJ2-1, is KAGVTQTPRYLIKTRGQQVTLSCSPISGHRSVSWYQQTPGQGLQFLFEYFSETQRNKGNFPGRFSGRQFSNSRSEMNVSTLELGDSALYLCASSLARGLAKANEQFFGPGTRLTVL.

In its sample, this clonotype was seen many times. This sequence joins TRBV4-1 and TRBJ1-2; D not certain. In germline, CDR1 is MGHRA, CDR2 YSYEKL. The CDR3 is made up of 16 amino acids. Trimming removed 1 base at V and 0 bases at J, with 12 bases between. CDR3: CASSQVLGGANYGYTF. The CDR3 coding sequence is TGCGCCAGCAGCCAAGTTCTTGGAGGAGCTAACTATGGCTACACCTTC.

This clonotype showed up many times. The chain carries TRBV6-1 and TRBJ1-5; D is unresolved. This CDR3 comprises 13 residues. The V gene's germline CDR1 is MNHNS and CDR2 SASEGT. Trimming cost V 5 bases and J 4 bases, with 9 bases left between them. DNA of the CDR3: TGTGCCAGCAGTACAAGTGAGAATCAGCCCCAGCATTTT. The encoded protein is CASSTSENQPQHF.

This chain uses TRBV5-1 with TRBJ2-1, with D hard to call. Germline V gene sequence: CDR1 SGHRS, CDR2 YFSETQ. Trimming took 4 bases from V and 4 from J, leaving 18 bases between them. The CDR3 runs 16 residues. The CDR3 region has the DNA TGCGCCAGCAGCGACCTCGAAACTATGGATTACAATGAGCAGTTCTTC. Translated: CASSDLETMDYNEQFF.

The table lists this clonotype with a few counts. This chain links TRBV5-1 with TRBJ2-5; D possibly corresponds to TRBD1 (6 bases). The CDR3 spans 14 residues. The V and J ends lost 2 bases and 3 bases respectively, with 11 bases between them. Germline CDR1 SGHRS, CDR2 YFSETQ. This CDR3 is CASSFTGLKETQYF. In nucleotides, the CDR3 is TGCGCCAGCAGCTTCACAGGGTTGAAAGAGACCCAGTACTTC.

This sequence joins TRBV7-8 and TRBJ2-7, with a tentative D call TRBD1 (5 bases). The CDR3 has 19 amino acids. The germline V gene has CDR1 SGHVS and CDR2 FQNEAQ. Trimming removed 7 bases from V and 2 bases from J, with 30 bases in between. CDR3 DNA sequence: TGTGCCAGCACCTCCACAAGGGCCGTTGTCAGGGTGAGGACCTACGAGCAGTACTTC. This sequence encodes CASTSTRAVVRVRTYEQYF.

This clonotype was observed many times. CDR3 DNA: TGTGCCAGCAGTGGACAGGGGGAAGAGACCCAGTACTTC. It is translated as CASSGQGEETQYF. This chain uses TRBV12-3 or TRBV12-4 with TRBJ2-5; TRBD1 matches 10 bases. V trimming: 5 bases; J trimming: 3 bases; junction bases outside the gene matches: 0. The CDR3 totals 13 residues.

This clonotype has only a few counts. The chain employs TRBV7-9 and TRBJ2-3; 8 bases align to TRBD1. Germline values: CDR1 SEHNR, CDR2 FQNEAQ (reference sequence). The CDR3 covers 15 residues. The J segment lost 2 bases and the V segment lost 4 bases, leaving 5 bases of the junction unmatched. The CDR3 loop is CASSSGQENTDTQYF. The DNA of the CDR3 is TGTGCCAGCAGCTCGGGACAGGAGAACACAGATACGCAGTATTTT.

This clonotype was found many times. J is TRBJ2-1 and V is TRBV12-3 or TRBV12-4; D might be TRBD2 (6 bases). CDR3 length: 15 amino acids. V gave up 5 bases and J gave up 4 bases, with 15 bases separating them. The CDR3 loop is CASSAPGREYNEQFF. The DNA of the CDR3 is TGTGCCAGCAGTGCCCCGGGACGGGAGTACAATGAGCAGTTCTTC.

This clonotype has just a few counts. The CDR3 loop reads CASSLAPWGENTEAFF. The CDR3 DNA sequence: TGTGCCAGCAGCTTAGCCCCCTGGGGCGAGAACACTGAAGCTTTCTTT. This rearrangement joins TRBV7-6 to TRBJ1-1, with D tentatively TRBD1 (5 bases). The CDR3 contains 16 residues. V gave up 0 bases and J gave up 1 base, with 12 bases separating them. The germline V gene has CDR1 SGHVS and CDR2 FNYEAQ. Drawing the rest from reference TRBV7-6 and TRBJ1-1, the complete variable domain is GAGVSQSPRYKVTKRGQDVALRCDPISGHVSLYWYRQALGQGPEFLTYFNYEAQQDKSGLPNDRFSAERPEGSISTLTIQRTEQRDSAMYRCASSLAPWGENTEAFFGQGTRLTVV.

This clonotype was recorded at least ten times. The chain employs TRBV12-3 or TRBV12-4 and TRBJ2-5; 10 bases are shared with TRBD2. The V and J ends lost 5 bases and 4 bases, in that order; junction bases with no gene match: 10. The CDR3 extends over 16 amino acids. CDR3 residues: CASSPLSGGAGETQYF. In DNA form, the CDR3 reads TGTGCCAGCAGTCCCTTAAGCGGGGGGGCCGGAGAGACCCAGTACTTC.